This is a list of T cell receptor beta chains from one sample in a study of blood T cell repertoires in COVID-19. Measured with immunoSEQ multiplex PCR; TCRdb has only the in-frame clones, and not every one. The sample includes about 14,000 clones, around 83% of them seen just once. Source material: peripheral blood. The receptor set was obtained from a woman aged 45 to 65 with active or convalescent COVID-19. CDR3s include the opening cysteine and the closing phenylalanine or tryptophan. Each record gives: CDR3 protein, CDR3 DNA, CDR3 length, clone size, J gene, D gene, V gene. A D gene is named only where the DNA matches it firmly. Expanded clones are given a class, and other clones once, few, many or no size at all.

CASSARGIGGYGYTF,TGTGCCAGCAGCGCAAGGGGAATCGGGGGCTATGGCTACACCTTC,15,once,TRBJ1-2,NA,TRBV27
CSSGGGGSEAFF,TGCAGCTCGGGAGGGGGAGGGTCTGAAGCTTTCTTT,12,NA,TRBJ1-1,NA,TRBV29-1
CASSPASGQLRGNTIYF,TGTGCCAGCAGCCCAGCTTCAGGGCAACTGCGGGGAAACACCATATATTTT,17,NA,TRBJ1-3,NA,TRBV7-2
CASYRVGSYNEQFF,TGTGCCAGCTACAGGGTAGGGTCCTACAATGAGCAGTTCTTC,14,NA,TRBJ2-1,NA,TRBV28
CASSLDAGFGTDTQYF,TGTGCCAGCAGCTTAGATGCCGGGTTCGGCACAGATACGCAGTATTTT,16,NA,TRBJ2-3,NA,TRBV11-3
CASTRGQNNQPQHF,TGTGCCAGCACCCGAGGGCAGAACAATCAGCCCCAGCATTTT,14,NA,TRBJ1-5,NA,TRBV6-5
CATSREGQSKNTEAFF,TGTGCCACCAGCAGAGAGGGACAGAGCAAGAACACTGAAGCTTTCTTT,16,NA,TRBJ1-1,TRBD1,TRBV15
CASSMGGPTYEQYF,TGTGCCAGTAGTATGGGGGGTCCTACCTACGAGCAGTACTTC,14,NA,TRBJ2-7,NA,TRBV19
CASSTWGGILAKNIQYF,TGTGCCAGCAGCACCTGGGGGGGAATTCTAGCCAAAAACATTCAGTACTTC,17,few,TRBJ2-4,TRBD2,TRBV7-9
CAIRGPAGTSPNTQYF,TGTGCCATCAGAGGACCCGCCGGGACTAGTCCGAATACGCAGTATTTT,16,NA,TRBJ2-3,TRBD2,TRBV10-3
CASSLGQDGEKLFF,TGCGCCAGCAGCTTGGGTCAGGATGGTGAAAAACTGTTTTTT,14,NA,TRBJ1-4,NA,TRBV5-1
CASSEGLAEYYNEQFF,TGCGCCAGCAGCGAGGGACTAGCGGAGTACTACAATGAGCAGTTCTTC,16,NA,TRBJ2-1,TRBD2,TRBV5-1
CASSQHPGHEQFF,TGTGCCAGCAGCCAGCACCCAGGGCATGAGCAGTTCTTC,13,NA,TRBJ2-1,NA,TRBV3-1/TRBV3-2
CASRRREGAIEQFF,TGTGCCAGCAGAAGGCGCGAGGGGGCTATTGAGCAGTTCTTC,14,NA,TRBJ2-1,TRBD1,TRBV6-5
CATRDLAGRTDTQYF,TGCGCCACCAGGGATCTGGCAGGGCGCACAGATACGCAGTATTTT,15,NA,TRBJ2-3,NA,TRBV4-1
CASSPGLLRGSYEQYF,TGTGCCAGCAGCCCTGGGCTCCTAAGGGGCTCCTACGAGCAGTACTTC,16,NA,TRBJ2-7,NA,TRBV7-9
CASSLSTGGDGYTF,TGTGCCAGCAGTTTATCGACAGGGGGGGATGGCTACACCTTC,14,NA,TRBJ1-2,TRBD1,TRBV27
CASSIVSDTNTGELFF,TGTGCCAGTAGTATCGTTAGCGACACGAACACCGGGGAGCTGTTTTTT,16,NA,TRBJ2-2,NA,TRBV19
CASSLPHSGRAWYEQYF,TGCGCCAGCAGCTTACCCCATAGCGGGAGGGCCTGGTACGAGCAGTACTTC,17,few,TRBJ2-7,TRBD2,TRBV5-1
CASRTSYYEQYF,TGTGCCAGCAGGACATCTTACTACGAGCAGTACTTC,12,few,TRBJ2-7,NA,TRBV6-5
CASSQEMGRGPLHF,TGTGCCAGCAGCCAAGAGATGGGCAGGGGCCCCCTCCACTTT,14,NA,TRBJ1-6,NA,TRBV3-1/TRBV3-2
CASSQRTSGRWDEQFF,TGTGCCAGCAGCCAACGGACTAGCGGGAGGTGGGATGAGCAGTTCTTC,16,NA,TRBJ2-1,TRBD2,TRBV13
CASSQQENTGELFF,TGTGCCAGCTCACAACAGGAGAACACCGGGGAGCTGTTTTTT,14,NA,TRBJ2-2,NA,TRBV18
CASSVGSRQETQYF,TGTGCCAGCAGCGTAGGTAGCAGACAAGAGACCCAGTACTTC,14,NA,TRBJ2-5,NA,TRBV9
CASKGDAGEQYF,TGCGCCAGCAAGGGCGACGCGGGCGAGCAGTACTTC,12,few,TRBJ2-7,NA,TRBV5-1
CASSLVGTDGSPLHF,TGCGCCAGCAGCTTGGTTGGGACAGACGGTTCACCCCTCCACTTT,15,NA,TRBJ1-6,TRBD1,TRBV5-1
CASSYSDSYGYTF,TGTGCCAGCAGTTACTCGGACAGCTATGGCTACACCTTC,13,few,TRBJ1-2,NA,TRBV6-5
CASSMGSSGALQETQYF,TGTGCCAGCAGCATGGGATCTAGCGGGGCTCTGCAAGAGACCCAGTACTTC,17,NA,TRBJ2-5,TRBD2,TRBV5-4
CASSMTGSYEQYF,TGCGCCAGCAGCATGACAGGATCCTACGAGCAGTACTTC,13,NA,TRBJ2-7,NA,TRBV5-1
CASSVAGGSGANVLTF,TGTGCCAGCAGCGTAGCAGGGGGCTCTGGGGCCAACGTCCTGACTTTC,16,NA,TRBJ2-6,TRBD1,TRBV9
CASSYSVGTGPSEQYF,TGTGCCAGCAGTTACAGTGTTGGGACAGGGCCGTCCGAGCAGTACTTC,16,once,TRBJ2-7,TRBD1,TRBV6-5
CASSPRLAGGPGDTQYF,TGTGCCAGCAGCCCCCGACTAGCGGGAGGGCCCGGAGATACGCAGTATTTT,17,NA,TRBJ2-3,TRBD2,TRBV7-8
CASSARLVEQYF,TGTGCCAGCAGTGCCAGACTAGTCGAGCAGTACTTC,12,NA,TRBJ2-7,NA,TRBV28
CASSKDWLNSYEQYF,TGTGCCAGTAGCAAGGACTGGTTGAACTCCTACGAGCAGTACTTC,15,NA,TRBJ2-7,NA,TRBV19
CASSLGQGYASEQYF,TGTGCTAGCAGCCTGGGACAGGGTTATGCCTCCGAGCAGTACTTC,15,NA,TRBJ2-7,TRBD1,TRBV7-7
CAWSVSTLNTEAFF,TGTGCCTGGAGTGTAAGTACATTGAACACTGAAGCTTTCTTT,14,NA,TRBJ1-1,NA,TRBV30
CASSVGEGSPLHF,TGTGCCAGCAGCGTAGGGGAGGGTTCACCCCTCCACTTT,13,NA,TRBJ1-6,NA,TRBV9
CASSQEVAYGYTF,TGTGCCAGCAGCCAAGAGGTAGCCTATGGCTACACCTTC,13,NA,TRBJ1-2,NA,TRBV14
CASTLGGIADTQYF,TGTGCCAGCACTTTAGGGGGGATTGCAGATACGCAGTATTTT,14,NA,TRBJ2-3,NA,TRBV28
CASSQANRDRGYNEQFF,TGCGCCAGCAGCCAAGCAAACCGGGACAGGGGCTACAATGAGCAGTTCTTC,17,NA,TRBJ2-1,TRBD1,TRBV4-1
CASSSGQGGWETQYF,TGTGCCAGCAGCTCCGGACAGGGAGGGTGGGAGACCCAGTACTTC,15,NA,TRBJ2-5,NA,TRBV7-8
CATTYSVNTEAFF,TGTGCCACCACTTACAGTGTGAACACTGAAGCTTTCTTT,13,NA,TRBJ1-1,NA,TRBV7-9
CAIRTYRAEQFF,TGTGCCATCAGAACCTACCGTGCTGAGCAGTTCTTC,12,NA,TRBJ2-1,NA,TRBV10-3
CASNVRDTFLVYGYTF,TGTGCCAGTAACGTCCGTGACACTTTTTTGGTTTATGGCTACACCTTC,16,once,TRBJ1-2,NA,TRBV19
CASSQDQGGYGYTF,TGCGCCAGCAGCCAAGATCAGGGAGGCTATGGCTACACCTTC,14,NA,TRBJ1-2,NA,TRBV4-1
CASSQGNEQFF,TGTGCCAGCAGCCAGGGCAATGAGCAGTTCTTC,11,NA,TRBJ2-1,NA,TRBV27
CATRDRETQYF,TGTGCCACCAGGGACAGAGAAACGCAGTATTTT,11,NA,TRBJ2-3,NA,TRBV24-1
CASSFPRGGVGTEAFF,TGTGCCAGCAGCTTCCCAAGAGGGGGCGTGGGCACTGAAGCTTTCTTT,16,NA,TRBJ1-1,TRBD1,TRBV28
CASGAVSWQPQHF,TGTGCCAGTGGGGCGGTTAGTTGGCAGCCCCAGCATTTT,13,NA,TRBJ1-5,NA,TRBV6-5
CASSLGREAEQYF,TGCGCCAGCAGCTTGGGCAGGGAGGCCGAGCAGTACTTC,13,NA,TRBJ2-7,NA,TRBV5-1
CASGGQPSYEQYF,TGTGCCAGCGGGGGACAGCCCTCCTACGAGCAGTACTTC,13,NA,TRBJ2-7,TRBD1,TRBV2
CASSPRGGAPGSGYTF,TGCGCCAGCAGCCCGAGGGGGGGAGCCCCGGGGTCTGGCTACACCTTC,16,NA,TRBJ1-2,NA,TRBV4-1
CASSGQGFYNEQFF,TGTGCCAGCAGCGGTCAGGGTTTTTACAATGAGCAGTTCTTC,14,medium-sized,TRBJ2-1,NA,TRBV27
CASSRDGRGGGSEKLFF,TGCGCCAGCTCCCGAGACGGGCGAGGGGGTGGTAGTGAAAAACTGTTTTTT,17,NA,TRBJ1-4,NA,TRBV5-1
CAWAQGGQPQHF,TGTGCCTGGGCCCAGGGGGGACAGCCCCAGCATTTT,12,once,TRBJ1-5,TRBD1,TRBV30
CASTGGQMNTEAFF,TGCGCCAGCACCGGTGGACAGATGAACACTGAAGCTTTCTTT,14,NA,TRBJ1-1,NA,TRBV5-1
CASSSGTASSYEQYF,TGTGCCAGTAGTAGCGGGACGGCGAGCTCCTACGAGCAGTACTTC,15,few,TRBJ2-7,NA,TRBV19